The clone carrying this T cell receptor beta chain occurred a few times. The antigen is unknown. This sample is drawn from a study of beta chain features in type 1 diabetes. Overall study: The number of sorted cells examined across all samples was fewer than 110,000,000. Broader study findings: Shorter TCRB CDR3s, moderately but significantly so, were found in Type 1 diabetes patients in all four CD4+ subsets.

cDNA synthesis used the whole RNA isolate, giving expressed TCRB sequences. TCRdb's table, derived via immunoSEQ multiplex PCR, lists solely in-frame clones and lacks some. This sample has roughly 370,000 clones, with approximately 15% found just once. V lost 2 bases to trimming and J lost 9 bases, with 1 base between them. Germline-derived CDR1 and CDR2 are SEHNR and FQNEAQ (reference sequence). The CDR3 totals 9 residues. This clonotype was obtained from a man in his thirties or forties in good health. Sequenced: naive CD4+ T cells from blood. This sequence joins TRBV7-9 and TRBJ1-1; the D is unclear. In nucleotides, the CDR3 is TGTGCCAGCAGCTTAAAAGCTTTCTTT. Its protein is CASSLKAFF.